Listed here is a single TCR beta chain. Antigen specificity is unknown. These data are taken from a study of cytomegalovirus exposure and HLA in healthy donors. Regarding the study as a whole: Rarity marked most TCR sequences, yet some public TCRs occurred in many donors. As confirmed in vitro, a few CMV-associated chains were specific for CMV antigens.

TCRdb's table, derived via immunoSEQ multiplex PCR, lists solely in-frame clones and lacks some. The sample yields 100,000 to 150,000 clones, around 95% seen once. This receptor was taken from a man between 18 and 29 years old in good health and CMV-seronegative. The sample taken for sequencing was PBMCs.

The CDR3 DNA reads TGCGCCAGCAGCCCCCCGGGAACGATAGGGGAAAAACTGTTTTTT. Translated: CASSPPGTIGEKLFF. This chain joins TRBV4-3 and TRBJ1-4; no firm D call. The V and J ends lost 4 bases and 8 bases respectively, with 17 bases between them. Per the germline V gene, CDR1 is LGHNA and CDR2 is YSLEER. This CDR3 has 15 residues.